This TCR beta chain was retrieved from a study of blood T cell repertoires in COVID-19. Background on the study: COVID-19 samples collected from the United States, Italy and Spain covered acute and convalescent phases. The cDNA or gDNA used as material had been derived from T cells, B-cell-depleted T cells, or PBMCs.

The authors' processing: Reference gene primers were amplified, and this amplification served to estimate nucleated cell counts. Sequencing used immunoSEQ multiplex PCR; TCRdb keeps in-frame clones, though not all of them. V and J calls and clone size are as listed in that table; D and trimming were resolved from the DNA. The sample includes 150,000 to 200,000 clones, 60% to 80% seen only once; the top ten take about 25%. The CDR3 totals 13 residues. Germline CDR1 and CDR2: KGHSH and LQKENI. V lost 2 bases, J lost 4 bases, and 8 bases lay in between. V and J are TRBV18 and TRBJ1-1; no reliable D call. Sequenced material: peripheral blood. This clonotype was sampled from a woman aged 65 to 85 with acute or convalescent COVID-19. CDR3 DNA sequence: TGTGCCAGCTCACCAACCCGGGGCACTGAAGCTTTCTTT. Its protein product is CASSPTRGTEAFF.